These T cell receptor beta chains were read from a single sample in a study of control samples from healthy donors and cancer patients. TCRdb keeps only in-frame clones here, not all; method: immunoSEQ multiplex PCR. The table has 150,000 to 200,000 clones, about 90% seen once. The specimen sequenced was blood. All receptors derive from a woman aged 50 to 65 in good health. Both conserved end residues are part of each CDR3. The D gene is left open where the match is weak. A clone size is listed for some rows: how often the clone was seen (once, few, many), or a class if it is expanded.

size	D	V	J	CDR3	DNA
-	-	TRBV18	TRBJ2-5	CASSKNQETQYF	TGTGCCAGCTCCAAAAACCAAGAGACCCAGTACTTC
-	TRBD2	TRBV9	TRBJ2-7	CASSVGLSGRASDEQYF	TGTGCCAGCAGCGTAGGTCTTAGCGGGAGGGCCTCGGACGAGCAGTACTTC
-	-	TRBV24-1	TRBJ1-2	CATSVNSYTYGYTF	TGTGCCACCAGTGTTAACTCCTACACCTATGGCTACACCTTC
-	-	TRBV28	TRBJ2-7	CASREKTPYEQYF	TGTGCCAGCAGAGAGAAGACTCCCTACGAGCAGTACTTC
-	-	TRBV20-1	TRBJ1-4	CSASVGGDGYEKLFF	TGCAGTGCTAGTGTGGGGGGAGACGGGTATGAAAAACTGTTTTTT
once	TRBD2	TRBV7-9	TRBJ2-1	CASSPLAGVIYEQFF	TGTGCCAGCAGCCCACTAGCGGGAGTGATATATGAGCAGTTCTTC
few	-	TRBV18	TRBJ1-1	CASSPLSAATGNTEAFF	TGTGCCAGCTCACCACTCTCGGCAGCGACCGGGAACACTGAAGCTTTCTTT
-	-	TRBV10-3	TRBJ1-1	CAIKGTVTNTEAFF	TGTGCCATCAAGGGGACGGTTACGAACACTGAAGCTTTCTTT
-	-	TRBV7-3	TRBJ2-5	CASSLTNSRGETQYF	TGTGCCAGCAGCTTAACCAACTCGAGGGGGGAGACCCAGTACTTC
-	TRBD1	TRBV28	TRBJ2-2	CASSLRGQGGRELFF	TGTGCCAGCAGTTTACGGGGACAGGGAGGCCGGGAGCTGTTTTTT
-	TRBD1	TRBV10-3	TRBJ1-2	CAISESGGGYDGYTF	TGTGCCATCAGTGAGTCGGGAGGGGGCTACGATGGCTACACCTTC
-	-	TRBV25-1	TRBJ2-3	CASSVRKGTDTQYF	TGTGCCAGCAGCGTTAGAAAAGGCACAGATACGCAGTATTTT
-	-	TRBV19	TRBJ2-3	CASSGSGEDTQYF	TGTGCCAGTAGTGGTTCGGGTGAAGATACGCAGTATTTT
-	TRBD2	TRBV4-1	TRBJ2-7	CARSSGSYEQYF	TGCGCCAGAAGTAGCGGGAGTTACGAGCAGTACTTC
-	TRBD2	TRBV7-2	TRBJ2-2	CAIRGLAGITGELFF	TGTGCCATCCGCGGACTAGCGGGTATCACCGGGGAGCTGTTTTTT
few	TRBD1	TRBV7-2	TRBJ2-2	CASSQDRGLVGELFF	TGTGCCAGCAGCCAGGACAGGGGGCTTGTCGGGGAGCTGTTTTTT
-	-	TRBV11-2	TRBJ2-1	CASSLDPGTRQFF	TGTGCCAGCAGCTTAGATCCGGGGACCCGGCAGTTCTTC
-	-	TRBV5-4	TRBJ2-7	CASSLDVSYEQYF	TGTGCCAGCAGCTTGGATGTCAGCTACGAGCAGTACTTC
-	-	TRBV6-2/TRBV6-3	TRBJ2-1	CASSYFLGGFNEQFF	TGTGCCAGCAGTTATTTTCTAGGAGGGTTCAATGAGCAGTTCTTC
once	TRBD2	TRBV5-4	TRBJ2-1	CASSLGLAAGEQFF	TGTGCCAGCAGCTTGGGACTAGCCGCTGGTGAGCAGTTCTTC
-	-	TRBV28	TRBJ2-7	CASSLIYEQYF	TGTGCCAGCAGTTTGATCTACGAGCAGTACTTC
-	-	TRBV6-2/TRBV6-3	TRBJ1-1	CASSTGDLLAFF	TGTGCCAGCAGTACGGGGGACCTCTTAGCTTTCTTT
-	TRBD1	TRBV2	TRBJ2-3	CASSDPLDRGSRDTQYF	TGTGCCAGCAGTGACCCGCTGGACAGGGGGAGCAGAGATACGCAGTATTTT
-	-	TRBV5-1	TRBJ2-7	CASSVQTASDEQYF	TGCGCCAGCAGCGTCCAGACCGCCTCGGACGAGCAGTACTTC
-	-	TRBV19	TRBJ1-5	CASSFLTVGNQPQHF	TGTGCCAGTAGCTTCCTGACGGTAGGCAATCAGCCCCAGCATTTT
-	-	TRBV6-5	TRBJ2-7	CASRPGLNYEQYF	TGTGCCAGCAGACCGGGACTGAATTACGAGCAGTACTTC
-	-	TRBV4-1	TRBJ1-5	CASSLSGGSNQPQHF	TGCGCCAGCAGCCTCTCCGGGGGGAGTAATCAGCCCCAGCATTTT
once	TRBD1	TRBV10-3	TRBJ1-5	CAISGGGTGGQPQHF	TGTGCCATCAGTGGGGGCGGGACAGGGGGTCAGCCCCAGCATTTT
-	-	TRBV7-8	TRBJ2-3	CASSSLVATQYF	TGTGCCAGCAGCTCACTAGTAGCAACGCAGTATTTT
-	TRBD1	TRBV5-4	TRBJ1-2	CASSPRQGTPLSSGYTF	TGTGCCAGCAGCCCTCGACAGGGGACACCTTTATCCTCTGGCTACACCTTC
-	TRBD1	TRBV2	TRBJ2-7	CASSLPGQGSYEQYF	TGTGCCAGCAGTCTTCCGGGACAGGGCTCCTACGAGCAGTACTTC
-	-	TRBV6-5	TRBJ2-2	CASSYSSGPLSGELFF	TGTGCCAGCAGTTACTCGTCGGGGCCCCTGTCCGGGGAGCTGTTTTTT
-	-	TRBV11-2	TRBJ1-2	CASSPLDIPYGYTF	TGTGCCAGCAGCCCCCTCGACATCCCCTATGGCTACACCTTC
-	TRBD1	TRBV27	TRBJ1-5	CASSFGQGGQPQHF	TGTGCCAGCAGTTTTGGACAGGGAGGTCAGCCCCAGCATTTT
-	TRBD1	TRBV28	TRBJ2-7	CASSLGTVYGQYF	TGTGCCAGCAGCCTAGGGACAGTGTATGGGCAGTACTTC
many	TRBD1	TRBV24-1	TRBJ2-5	CATSDLTGQRQETQYF	TGTGCCACCAGTGATTTAACGGGACAGAGGCAAGAGACCCAGTACTTC
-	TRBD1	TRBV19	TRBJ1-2	CASSRTGGASYGYTF	TGTGCCAGTAGTAGAACAGGGGGCGCGAGCTATGGCTACACCTTC